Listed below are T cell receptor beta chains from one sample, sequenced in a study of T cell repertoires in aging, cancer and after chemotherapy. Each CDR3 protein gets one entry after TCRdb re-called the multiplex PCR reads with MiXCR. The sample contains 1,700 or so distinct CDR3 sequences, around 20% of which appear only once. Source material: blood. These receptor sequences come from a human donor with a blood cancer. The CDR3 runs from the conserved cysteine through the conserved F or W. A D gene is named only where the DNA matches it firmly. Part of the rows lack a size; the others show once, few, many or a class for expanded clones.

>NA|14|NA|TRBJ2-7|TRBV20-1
CSAARRTGGYEQYF
TGCAGTGCTGCAAGAAGGACCGGCGGCTACGAGCAGTACTTC
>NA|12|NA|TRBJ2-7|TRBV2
CASSTDGYEQYF
TGTGCCAGCAGTACCGACGGCTACGAGCAGTACTTC
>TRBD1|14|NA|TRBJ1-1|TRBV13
CASSFRQGVTEAFF
TGTGCCAGCAGCTTTCGACAGGGCGTCACTGAAGCTTTCTTT
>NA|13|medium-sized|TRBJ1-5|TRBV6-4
CASSDGENQPQHF
TGTGCCAGCAGTGACGGGGAGAATCAGCCCCAGCATTTT
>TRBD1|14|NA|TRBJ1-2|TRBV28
CASSWTGTDYGYTF
TGTGCCAGCAGTTGGACAGGAACAGACTATGGCTACACCTTC
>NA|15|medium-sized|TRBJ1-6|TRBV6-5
CASSYTGLYNSPLHF
TGTGCCAGCAGTTACACCGGGCTCTATAATTCACCCCTCCACTTT
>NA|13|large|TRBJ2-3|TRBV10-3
CAISERGPDTQYF
TGTGCCATCAGTGAGCGGGGACCAGATACGCAGTATTTT
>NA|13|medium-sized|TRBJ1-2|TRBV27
CASSRGSPYGYTF
TGTGCCAGCAGTCGCGGGTCGCCTTATGGCTACACCTTC
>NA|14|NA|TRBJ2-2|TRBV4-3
CASSQVGSVGELFF
TGCGCCAGCAGCCAAGTAGGGTCGGTCGGGGAGCTGTTTTTT
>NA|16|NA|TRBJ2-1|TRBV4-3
CASSQKIGTSYNEQFF
TGCGCCAGCAGCCAGAAGATAGGGACTTCTTACAATGAGCAGTTCTTC
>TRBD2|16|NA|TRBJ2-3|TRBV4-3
CASSQGTSGGTDTQYF
TGCGCCAGCAGCCAAGGAACTAGCGGGGGCACAGATACGCAGTATTTT
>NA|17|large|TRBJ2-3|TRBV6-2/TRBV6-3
CASSYPPWDRRTDTQYF
TGTGCCAGCAGTTATCCGCCATGGGATAGAAGGACAGATACGCAGTATTTT
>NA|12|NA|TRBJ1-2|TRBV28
CASQRGAEGYTF
TGTGCCAGCCAGAGGGGGGCGGAGGGCTACACCTTC
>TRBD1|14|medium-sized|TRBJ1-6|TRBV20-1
CSARRQGHNSPLHF
TGCAGTGCTAGGCGACAGGGCCATAATTCACCCCTCCACTTT
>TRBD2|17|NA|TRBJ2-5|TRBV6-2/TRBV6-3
CASSYSPSGGIQETQYF
TGTGCCAGCAGTTACTCCCCAAGCGGGGGGATCCAAGAGACCCAGTACTTC
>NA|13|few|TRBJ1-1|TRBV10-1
CASSDPPWAEAFF
TGCGCCAGCAGTGATCCACCTTGGGCTGAAGCTTTCTTT
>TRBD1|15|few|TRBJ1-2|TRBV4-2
CASSQGTGDFGGYTF
TGTGCCAGCAGCCAAGGGACAGGGGATTTTGGTGGCTACACCTTC
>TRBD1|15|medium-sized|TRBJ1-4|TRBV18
CASSTLTGVEEKLFF
TGTGCCAGCTCAACCTTAACAGGGGTGGAAGAAAAACTGTTTTTT
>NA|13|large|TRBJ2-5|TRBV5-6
CASSETLGETQYF
TGTGCCAGCAGCGAGACCCTCGGAGAGACCCAGTACTTC
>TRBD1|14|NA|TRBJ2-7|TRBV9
CASSLQGIGDEQYF
TGTGCCAGCAGCCTACAGGGGATCGGCGACGAGCAGTACTTC
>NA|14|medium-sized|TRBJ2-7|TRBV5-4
CASSLGGDSYEQYF
TGTGCCAGCAGCTTGGGGGGGGACTCCTACGAGCAGTACTTC
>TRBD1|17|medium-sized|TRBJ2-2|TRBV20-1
CSAKPGQGAAYTGELFF
TGCAGTGCAAAACCGGGACAGGGGGCCGCCTACACCGGGGAGCTGTTTTTT
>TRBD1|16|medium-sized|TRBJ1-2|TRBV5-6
CASSLEGTGVGYGYTF
TGTGCCAGCAGCTTGGAAGGGACAGGGGTCGGCTATGGCTACACCTTC
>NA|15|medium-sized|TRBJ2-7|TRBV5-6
CASSLDGSGRYEQYF
TGTGCCAGCAGCTTGGACGGGAGCGGGCGCTACGAGCAGTACTTC
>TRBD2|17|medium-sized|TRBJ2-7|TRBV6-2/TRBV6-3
CASSYSRLAGRSYEQYF
TGTGCCAGCAGTTACTCGAGACTAGCGGGCCGGTCCTACGAGCAGTACTTC
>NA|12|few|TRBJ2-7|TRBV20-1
CSARDEGNEQYF
TGCAGTGCTAGAGATGAGGGAAACGAGCAGTACTTC
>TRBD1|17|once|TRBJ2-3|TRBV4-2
CASSQDGEGAGTNTQYF
TGTGCCAGCAGCCAAGACGGTGAGGGGGCGGGCACAAATACGCAGTATTTT
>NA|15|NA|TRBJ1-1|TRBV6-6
CASSGKGGARSEAFF
TGTGCCAGCAGTGGGAAGGGGGGCGCACGGTCTGAAGCTTTCTTT
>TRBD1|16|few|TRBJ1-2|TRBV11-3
CASSFGQGIPNYGYTF
TGTGCCAGCAGCTTCGGACAGGGTATCCCTAACTATGGCTACACCTTC
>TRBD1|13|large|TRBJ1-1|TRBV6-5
CASSAGQGTEAFF
TGTGCCAGCAGTGCGGGACAGGGTACTGAAGCTTTCTTT
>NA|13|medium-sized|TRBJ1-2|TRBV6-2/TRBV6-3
CASSYSDNYGYTF
TGTGCCAGCAGTTACTCGGACAACTATGGCTACACCTTC
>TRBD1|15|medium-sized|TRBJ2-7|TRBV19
CASSIGGQDSYEQYF
TGTGCCAGTAGTATAGGGGGACAGGACTCCTACGAGCAGTACTTC
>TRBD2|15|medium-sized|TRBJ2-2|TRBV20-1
CSAPQGGAFSGELFF
TGCAGTGCACCCCAGGGAGGGGCCTTTAGTGGGGAGCTGTTTTTT
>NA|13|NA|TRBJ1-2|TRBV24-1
CATSSEGVYGYTF
TGTGCCACCAGTTCTGAAGGGGTCTATGGCTACACCTTC
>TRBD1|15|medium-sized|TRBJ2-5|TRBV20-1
CSAREDQGAMETQYF
TGCAGTGCTAGAGAAGATCAGGGGGCCATGGAGACCCAGTACTTC
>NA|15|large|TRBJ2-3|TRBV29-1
CSVEGQTKNTDTQYF
TGCAGCGTTGAAGGACAGACAAAAAACACAGATACGCAGTATTTT
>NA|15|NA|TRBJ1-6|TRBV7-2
CASSPRSGGYSPLHF
TGTGCCAGCAGCCCCCGATCGGGAGGTTATTCACCCCTCCACTTT
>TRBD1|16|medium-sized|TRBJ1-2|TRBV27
CASSLGRGQGLYGYTF
TGTGCCAGCAGTTTAGGCCGGGGACAGGGCCTCTATGGCTACACCTTC
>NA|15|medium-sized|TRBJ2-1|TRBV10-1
CASSEGGTDYNEQFF
TGCGCCAGCAGTGAAGGCGGGACGGACTACAATGAGCAGTTCTTC
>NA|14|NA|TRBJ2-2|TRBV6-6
CDSGPDYYTGEVFF
TGTGACAGCGGGCCGGACTATTACACCGGGGAGGTGTTTTTT
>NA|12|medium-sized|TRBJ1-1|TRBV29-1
CSVEDLVTSLLF
TGCAGCGTTGAAGATCTGGTAACCTCGTTGCTCTTT
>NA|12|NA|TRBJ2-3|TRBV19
CASSGRADTQYF
TGTGCCAGTAGCGGCCGCGCAGATACTCAGTATTTT
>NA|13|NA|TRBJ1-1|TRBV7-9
CASSLMGSTEAFF
TGTGCCAGCAGCTTAATGGGGAGCACTGAAGCTTTCTTT
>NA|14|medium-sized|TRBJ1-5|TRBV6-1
CASREGLEGQPQHF
TGTGCCAGTAGAGAGGGGCTGGAGGGTCAGCCCCAGCATTTT
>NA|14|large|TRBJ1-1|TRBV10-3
CAISESPRGAEAFF
TGTGCCATCAGTGAGTCGCCGAGGGGGGCTGAAGCTTTCTTT
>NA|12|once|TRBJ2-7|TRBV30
CAWTTGVYEQYF
TGTGCCTGGACGACAGGCGTCTACGAGCAGTACTTC
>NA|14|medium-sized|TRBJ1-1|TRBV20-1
CSAPQQGPNTEAFF
TGCAGTGCGCCGCAACAGGGACCGAACACTGAAGCTTTCTTT
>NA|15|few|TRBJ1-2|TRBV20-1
CSARDEGEGGYGYTF
TGCAGTGCTAGAGATGAGGGGGAAGGTGGCTATGGCTACACCTTC
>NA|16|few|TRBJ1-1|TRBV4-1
CASSQPKARMNTEAFF
TGCGCCAGCAGCCAACCGAAGGCGAGAATGAACACTGAAGCTTTCTTT
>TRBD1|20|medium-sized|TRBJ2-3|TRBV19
CASSIDWQDIGTDSTDTQYF
TGTGCCAGTAGTATAGATTGGCAGGACATCGGGACAGATAGCACAGATACGCAGTATTTT
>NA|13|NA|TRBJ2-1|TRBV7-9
CVIWHTNYNEQFF
TGTGTCATATGGCATACCAACTACAATGAGCAGTTCTTC
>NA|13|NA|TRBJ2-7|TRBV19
CASSGDTSYEQYF
TGTGCCAGCAGTGGGGACACCTCCTACGAGCAGTACTTC
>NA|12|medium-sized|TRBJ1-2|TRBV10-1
CASSAGGYGYTF
TGCGCCAGCAGTGCCGGGGGCTATGGCTACACCTTC
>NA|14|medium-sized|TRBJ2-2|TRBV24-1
CATKGPGLTGELFF
TGTGCCACCAAGGGTCCGGGATTAACCGGGGAGCTGTTTTTT
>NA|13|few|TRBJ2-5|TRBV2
CASSEYQRETQYF
TGTGCCAGCAGTGAATACCAGCGGGAGACCCAGTACTTC